Listed here are 32 T cell receptor beta chains from one sample, sequenced in a study of regulatory T cells in long-lasting Graves disease (dated by TCRdb to the early 2020s). What this sample's time point label stands for: newly diagnosed GD, antithyroid drugs for less than 3 months. For both TCR sequencing and RNA sequencing, RNA was extracted from PBMCs in TRIzol. The method was multiplex PCR. The sequencer was an Illumina HiSeq 4000. To build TCR beta libraries, CDR3 regions were amplified by Arm-PCR using iRepertoire HTBI primers. TCRdb handled the public reads itself, with Q25 trimming in fastp and clone calling in MiXCR, and kept productive beta chains. Identical CDR3 proteins give one entry, which carries the most common genes and DNA. For this sample there are under 800,000 distinct CDR3 sequences; around 17% appear just once. More than 15% of the sample belongs to the ten largest clones. This same sample was also taken into another study, of T cells in Graves' hyperthyroidism and ophthalmopathy.

Sequencing was performed on peripheral blood mononuclear cells (PBMCs), taken at new diagnosis, from a patient treated with antithyroid drugs. These receptors all come from a woman aged 25 to 45 with Graves disease. Donor details come from another sample of the same person, matched by shared clones.

This clonotype was picked up a small number of times. This rearrangement joins TRBV20-1 to TRBJ1-5; D not certain. The CDR3 length is 12 residues. Looked up from germline, CDR1 is DFQATT and CDR2 is SNEGSKA (reference sequence). Trimming took 6 bases from V and 3 from J, leaving 9 bases between them. CDR3 region: CSARQLNQPQHF. In nucleotides, the CDR3 is TGCAGTGCCCGGCAGCTCAATCAGCCCCAGCATTTT.

Ten or more counts support this clonotype. The CDR3 protein is CASTIGRANTEAFF. In DNA, the CDR3 is TGTGCCAGCACGATAGGCCGGGCGAACACTGAAGCTTTCTTT. The chain is built from TRBV9 and TRBJ1-1; D uncertain. The germline V gene encodes CDR1 SGDLS and CDR2 YYNGEE. The CDR3 spans 14 residues. V dropped 6 bases and J dropped 1 base, with 13 bases sitting between them. The variable domain in full, completed from reference TRBV9 and TRBJ1-1, reads DSGVTQTPKHLITATGQRVTLRCSPRSGDLSVYWYQQSLDQGLQFLIQYYNGEERAKGNILERFSAQQFPDLHSELNLSSLELGDSALYFCASTIGRANTEAFFGQGTRLTVV.

Ten or more counts support this clonotype. The chain links TRBV28 to TRBJ2-7, with 10 bases fitting TRBD2. The CDR3 length is 15 residues. Trimming removed 1 base from V and 2 bases from J; junction bases left unmatched: 2. Germline V gene sequence: CDR1 MDHEN, CDR2 SYDVKM. CDR3 DNA sequence: TGTGCCAGCAGTTTATTCGGGACTAGCGCCTACGAGCAGTACTTC. Translated: CASSLFGTSAYEQYF.

This clonotype was seen at least ten times. This chain joins TRBV5-5 and TRBJ1-2; D not resolved. CDR3 length equals 13 residues. Trimming cost V 6 bases and J 4 bases, with 13 bases left between them. Germline loops: CDR1 SGHKS, CDR2 YYEKEE (reference sequence). The CDR3 nucleotides read TGTGCCAGCACCTTTCATCCCGGCTATGGCTACACCTTC. Its protein product is CASTFHPGYGYTF.

The CDR3 region is CASRPPGDRFYEQYF. The DNA for the CDR3 is TGTGCCAGCAGACCTCCTGGTGACAGATTCTACGAGCAGTACTTC. V gene TRBV6-1 combines with J gene TRBJ2-7; D is possibly TRBD1 (5 bases). Trimming pared 6 bases from V and 3 bases from J, leaving 18 bases between. The CDR3 has 15 residues. Germline loops: CDR1 MNHNS, CDR2 SASEGT.

This clonotype was detected a few times. The chain recombines TRBV19 with TRBJ1-6; 10 bases map to TRBD1. Germline CDR1 reads LNHDA; CDR2 reads SQIVND (reference sequence). This CDR3 is 17 amino acids long. V shed 8 bases, J shed 7 bases, and the junction held 14 bases outside the gene matches. DNA of the CDR3: TGTGCCAGTTCCCAGCCGGACAGGGGGTTTGCCAATTCACCCCTCCACTTT. The encoded protein is CASSQPDRGFANSPLHF.

Comment on this clonotype: A much larger clone lies a single base off, so this may be a read error. The gene calls are TRBV2 and TRBJ1-5, with D perhaps matching TRBD1 (5 bases). This CDR3 comprises 14 residues. The V gene's germline CDR1 is SNHLY and CDR2 FYNNEI. The V gene lost 11 bases and the J gene lost 2 bases, with 16 bases spanning the gap. CDR3 protein: CAGAGTGGNQPQHF. Written as DNA, the CDR3 is TGTGCCGGCGCTGGGACTGGCGGCAATCAGCCCCAGCATTTT.

V is TRBV10-3 and J is TRBJ2-1; D unresolved. The germline CDR1 and CDR2 sequences are ENHRY and SYGVKD. Trimming took off 0 bases at V and 10 bases at J, with 13 bases between the two ends. This CDR3 contains 14 residues. The CDR3 sequence is CAISESIQNLEQFF. The CDR3 nucleotides are TGTGCCATCAGTGAGTCGATACAGAACCTCGAGCAGTTCTTC.

This clonotype appeared many times. The chain employs TRBV2 and TRBJ2-1, with TRBD2 matching 8 bases. Per germline, CDR1 SNHLY and CDR2 FYNNEI. This CDR3 has 15 residues. V dropped 7 bases and J dropped 0; count of bases not matched to a gene: 5. CDR3 protein: CASTSSGGSYNEQFF. For the CDR3, the DNA is TGTGCCAGCACCTCAAGCGGGGGCTCCTACAATGAGCAGTTCTTC.

Points on this clonotype: One junction end disagrees with the germline gene, perhaps due to a read error. V and J are TRBV5-1 and TRBJ2-7; TRBD1 matches at 7 bases. Germline V lookup: CDR1 SGHRS, CDR2 YFSETQ. The CDR3 sequence is 15 residues long. The CDR3 loop reads CASSQGTVSRAEQYF. The CDR3 DNA reads TGTGCCAGCAGCCAGGGGACAGTTTCACGCGCCGAGCAGTACTTC.

This clonotype was seen ten or more times. This sequence joins TRBV5-1 and TRBJ2-2; D might be TRBD2 (5 bases). The V gene's germline CDR1 is SGHRS and CDR2 YFSETQ. V lost 7 bases to trimming and J lost 7 bases, with 17 bases between them. The CDR3 has 14 amino acids. The chain's CDR3 is CASHGGGSVGELFF. For the CDR3, the DNA is TGCGCCAGCCATGGTGGCGGGTCCGTCGGGGAGCTGTTTTTT.

This clonotype appeared many times. V and J are TRBV30 and TRBJ1-2; unclear D gene. The CDR3 is 10 amino acids. V lost 8 bases and J 4 bases, leaving 8 bases between the germline ends. CDR1 is GTSNPN and CDR2 is SVGIG in the germline V gene (reference sequence). CDR3 DNA sequence: TGTGCCGCCTGGAGCTATGGCTACACCTTC. This translates into CAAWSYGYTF.

The chain is built from TRBV6-2 or TRBV6-3 and TRBJ1-2, with a weak D call TRBD1 (6 bases). V dropped 0 bases and J dropped 1 base, with 9 bases sitting between them. The CDR3 is 15 residues long. Per germline, CDR1 MNHEY and CDR2 SVGEGT. The CDR3 sequence: CASSYSGAFNYGYTF. CDR3 nucleotide sequence: TGTGCCAGCAGTTACTCGGGGGCCTTTAACTATGGCTACACCTTC.

The chain has TRBV18 and TRBJ1-2; no clear D. With 6 bases removed from V and 0 bases from J, the gap between germline ends came to 14 bases. This CDR3 comprises 15 residues. The germline V gene encodes CDR1 KGHSH and CDR2 LQKENI. In nucleotides, the CDR3 is TGTGCCAGCTCCCCCCGTGCGGGGACTAACTATGGCTACACCTTC. This translates into CASSPRAGTNYGYTF.

V is TRBV18 and J is TRBJ2-2, with 8 bases that match TRBD2. This CDR3 has 16 residues. Germline V gene sequence: CDR1 KGHSH, CDR2 LQKENI. J lost 6 bases, V lost 3 bases, and 9 bases had no gene match. The CDR3 DNA follows: TGTGCCAGCTCACCCCCGGGACTAGTCTCGTCCGGGGAGCTGTTTTTT. This gives the protein CASSPPGLVSSGELFF. The whole variable domain, filled in from reference TRBV18 and TRBJ2-2, reads NAGVMQNPRHLVRRRGQEARLRCSPMKGHSHVYWYRQLPEEGLKFMVYLQKENIIDESGMPKERFSAEFPKEGPSILRIQQVVRGDSAAYFCASSPPGLVSSGELFFGEGSRLTVL.

The gene calls are TRBV9 and TRBJ2-1, with 11 bases lining up with TRBD2. This CDR3 is built from 18 residues. CDR1 is SGDLS and CDR2 is YYNGEE in the germline V gene. The J segment lost 6 bases and the V segment lost 0 bases, leaving 11 bases of the junction unmatched. The CDR3 sequence is CASSVDGGASGRRNEQFF. The CDR3 nucleotides read TGTGCCAGCAGCGTAGATGGTGGGGCTAGCGGGAGGCGCAATGAGCAGTTCTTC.

This clonotype has a count of ten or more. The chain uses TRBV28 and TRBJ1-1, with D unclear. The ends were cut back, 2 bases at V and 1 base at J, with 5 bases in the middle. The CDR3 runs to 13 residues. From germline, CDR1 is MDHEN and CDR2 SYDVKM. This CDR3 is CASSLPQNTEAFF. The DNA for the CDR3 is TGTGCCAGCAGTTTACCCCAGAACACTGAAGCTTTCTTT.

This clonotype was observed at least ten times. The V gene is TRBV7-9, the J gene TRBJ2-5; possibly TRBD2 for D (6 bases). The V end lost 5 bases, the J end lost 5 bases, and 21 bases lay between the germline ends. Germline values: CDR1 SEHNR, CDR2 FQNEAQ (reference sequence). The CDR3 runs 16 residues. The CDR3 coding sequence is TGTGCCAGCAGCCCTCACTACTCGCGGGGTCAGGAGACCCAGTACTTC. Translation: CASSPHYSRGQETQYF. The whole variable domain, filled in from reference TRBV7-9 and TRBJ2-5, reads DTGVSQNPRHKITKRGQNVTFRCDPISEHNRLYWYRQTLGQGPEFLTYFQNEAQLEKSRLLSDRFSAERPKGSFSTLEIQRTEQGDSAMYLCASSPHYSRGQETQYFGPGTRLLVL.

This clonotype has more than one count but fewer than ten. The genes are TRBV18 and TRBJ2-1, with D hard to call. The length of the CDR3 is 16 residues. V lost 0 bases and J lost 4, with 13 bases in between. Germline values: CDR1 KGHSH, CDR2 LQKENI. The CDR3 here is CASSPPGSNTYNEQFF. In DNA, the CDR3 is TGTGCCAGCTCACCACCGGGGTCCAACACTTACAATGAGCAGTTCTTC.

This rearrangement joins TRBV20-1 to TRBJ2-7, with D perhaps TRBD1 (5 bases). Trimming removed 1 base at V and 3 bases at J, with 13 bases between. The CDR3 has 14 amino acids. Germline V CDR1 and CDR2: DFQATT, SNEGSKA (reference sequence). In nucleotides, the CDR3 is TGCAGTGCTAGAGCTTCGACAGAGATCTACGAGCAGTACTTC. Amino acids: CSARASTEIYEQYF.

This clonotype was seen only a few times. The chain uses TRBV6-1 and TRBJ1-3; D uncertain. The CDR3 totals 14 residues. Germline V gene lookup returns CDR1 MNHNS and CDR2 SASEGT. Trimming removed 8 bases from V and 0 bases from J, with 11 bases in between. CDR3 DNA sequence: TGTGCCAGCGTCTCACCAAGCTCTGGAAACACCATATATTTT. It translates to CASVSPSSGNTIYF.

This clonotype was seen ten or more times. The chain uses TRBV5-6 and TRBJ1-1; D uncertain. The V and J ends lost 4 bases and 0 bases respectively, with 13 bases between them. The CDR3 sequence is 15 residues long. Germline values: CDR1 SGHDT, CDR2 YYEEEE. In DNA form, the CDR3 reads TGTGCCAGCAGCCGAGGGCCCAACTTGAACACTGAAGCTTTCTTT. Encoded protein: CASSRGPNLNTEAFF. Full variable domain (rest looked up from reference TRBV5-6 and TRBJ1-1): DAGVTQSPTHLIKTRGQQVTLRCSPKSGHDTVSWYQQALGQGPQFIFQYYEEEERQRGNFPDRFSGHQFPNYSSELNVNALLLGDSALYLCASSRGPNLNTEAFFGQGTRLTVV.

This clonotype appeared once. The gene calls are TRBV5-1 and TRBJ2-1; D is undetermined. The CDR3 has 13 residues. V was clipped by 1 base and J by 9 bases, with 11 bases between them. Per the germline V gene, CDR1 is SGHRS and CDR2 is YFSETQ. CDR3 DNA: TGCGCCAGCAGCTTGAACTGGGGAAGTGAGCAGTTCTTC. Translating gives CASSLNWGSEQFF.

The sample holds many counts of this clonotype. CDR3 region: CASNPLNTIYF. CDR3 in DNA: TGTGCCAGCAACCCTTTGAACACCATATATTTT. The rearrangement uses TRBV12-3 or TRBV12-4 and TRBJ1-3; no definite D call. This CDR3 contains 11 residues. Trimming took off 7 bases at V and 7 bases at J, with 8 bases between the two ends.

This chain joins TRBV5-5 and TRBJ1-2; D not certain. The ends were cut back, 4 bases at V and 4 bases at J, with 17 bases in the middle. From germline, CDR1 is SGHKS and CDR2 YYEKEE (reference sequence). This CDR3 comprises 15 residues. DNA of the CDR3: TGTGCCAGCAGCCGGGAGGTGACCGATGTCTATGGCTACACCTTC. Translating gives CASSREVTDVYGYTF.

This clonotype was counted between two and nine times. V usage is TRBV7-3 and J usage is TRBJ1-1; D uncertain. Germline V gives CDR1 SGHTA, CDR2 FQGTGA. V gave up 2 bases and J gave up 2 bases, with 12 bases separating them. CDR3 length equals 15 residues. The CDR3 is CASSLGSGANTEAFF. CDR3 in DNA: TGTGCCAGCAGCTTAGGGTCAGGAGCAAACACTGAAGCTTTCTTT.

The chain couples TRBV28 to TRBJ2-7; 8 positions agree with TRBD1. The ends lost 10 bases at V and 2 bases at J; junction bases unmatched: 13. The germline V gene encodes CDR1 MDHEN and CDR2 SYDVKM. The CDR3 spans 15 residues. CDR3 nucleotides: TGTGCCACCCTAAGACCATGGACAGGGACCTACGAGCAGTACTTC. This codes for CATLRPWTGTYEQYF.

The chain joins TRBV20-1 to TRBJ2-7; a possible D gene is TRBD2 (6 bases). Deletions cut 3 bases from V and 3 bases from J, with 15 bases between. From germline, CDR1 is DFQATT and CDR2 SNEGSKA (reference sequence). CDR3 length: 14 residues. The chain's CDR3 is CSASRADYLYEQYF. As DNA, the CDR3 is TGCAGTGCTAGTCGGGCGGACTACCTCTACGAGCAGTACTTC.

The chain couples TRBV27 to TRBJ1-5; D is unresolved. This CDR3 contains 13 residues. Trimming stripped 5 bases from V and 6 bases from J, with 11 bases between. Germline CDR1 MNHEY, CDR2 SMNVEV (reference sequence). The CDR3: CASSPNRVQPQHF. In nucleotides, the CDR3 is TGTGCCAGCAGTCCAAATAGAGTTCAGCCCCAGCATTTT.

The chain joins TRBV4-1 to TRBJ2-7; weak D call: TRBD1 (6 bases). CDR3 length: 14 amino acids. Germline lookup yields CDR1 MGHRA and CDR2 YSYEKL. V lost 6 bases, J lost 3 bases, and 15 bases lay in between. The CDR3 region is CASRPQGINYEQYF. Here the CDR3 DNA reads TGCGCCAGCAGACCCCAGGGGATCAACTACGAGCAGTACTTC.

This chain links TRBV5-1 with TRBJ2-7, with 9 nucleotides matching TRBD1. The CDR3 consists of 13 residues. From germline, CDR1 is SGHRS and CDR2 YFSETQ. V gave up 3 bases and J gave up 9 bases; unmatched junction bases: 7. Here the CDR3 reads CASSWTGQGGQYF. CDR3 in DNA: TGCGCCAGCAGCTGGACGGGACAGGGAGGGCAGTACTTC. Supplemented by reference TRBV5-1 and TRBJ2-7, the full variable domain reads KAGVTQTPRYLIKTRGQQVTLSCSPISGHRSVSWYQQTPGQGLQFLFEYFSETQRNKGNFPGRFSGRQFSNSRSEMNVSTLELGDSALYLCASSWTGQGGQYFGPGTRLTVT.

This clonotype came up a few times. This sequence joins TRBV3-1 and TRBJ2-5; 9 bases are a match to TRBD2. The junction had 3 bases not matched to a gene; V was cut back by 2 bases and J by 5 bases. Germline CDR1 is LGHDT and CDR2 is YNNKEL (reference sequence). This CDR3 contains 14 residues. In DNA form, the CDR3 reads TGTGCCAGCAGCCAATCCGGGACTAGCGAGACCCAGTACTTC. This codes for CASSQSGTSETQYF.